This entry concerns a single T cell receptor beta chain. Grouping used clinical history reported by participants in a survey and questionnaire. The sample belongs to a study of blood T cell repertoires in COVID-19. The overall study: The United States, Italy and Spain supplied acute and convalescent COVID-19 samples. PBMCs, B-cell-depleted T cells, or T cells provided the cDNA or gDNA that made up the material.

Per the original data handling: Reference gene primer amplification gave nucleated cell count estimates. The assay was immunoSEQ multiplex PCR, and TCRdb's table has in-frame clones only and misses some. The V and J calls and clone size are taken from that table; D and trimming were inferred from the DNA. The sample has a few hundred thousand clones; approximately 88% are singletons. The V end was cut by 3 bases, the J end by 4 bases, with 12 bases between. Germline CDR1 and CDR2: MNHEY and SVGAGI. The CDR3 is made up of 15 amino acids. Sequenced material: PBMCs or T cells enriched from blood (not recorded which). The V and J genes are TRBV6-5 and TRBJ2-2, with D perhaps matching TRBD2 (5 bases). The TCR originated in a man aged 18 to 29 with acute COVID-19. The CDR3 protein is CASSYQRAGTGELFF. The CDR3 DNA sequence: TGTGCCAGCAGTTATCAAAGGGCGGGCACCGGGGAGCTGTTTTTT.